This entry concerns a single T cell receptor beta chain. Its antigen is not known. Given the absence of the conserved phenylalanine or tryptophan at the CDR3 end, a read error is likely. The record originates from a study of T cells in Graves' hyperthyroidism and ophthalmopathy. Unmatched junction bases numbered 5, after V lost 4 bases and J lost 3 bases. CDR1 and CDR2 (germline): SEHNR, FQNEAQ (reference sequence). This CDR3 spans 14 amino acids. Study observations and caveats: Also found in blood were most expanded thyroid clonotypes above 0.001.

Using RNA transcripts as the source, TCR beta CDR3 regions were amplified. The HTBI set primed first-round TCR CDR3 RT-PCR. TCRdb re-called the multiplex PCR reads through MiXCR, storing one row per CDR3 protein. This table holds 550,000 to 700,000 distinct CDR3 sequences, under 60% found once. In making diagnoses, clinical symptoms, serum thyroxine and TRAb, thyroid ultrasound and orbital computed tomography were all used. The chain joins TRBV7-9 to TRBJ1-1; 7 bases fit TRBD1. Sequenced material: peripheral blood or thyroid tissue (not recorded which). The sequence came from an adult woman with Graves' disease, either hyperthyroidism or ophthalmopathy (not recorded which). This chain's CDR3 is CASSSRGVDTEAFL. DNA for the CDR3: TGTGCCAGCAGCTCCAGGGGGGTCGACACTGAAGCTTTCCTT.